Included here is one T cell receptor beta chain sequence, with context. The data were produced by immunoSEQ multiplex PCR, yet TCRdb's version contains in-frame clones alone and is incomplete. The sample contains around 360,000 clones, around 87% of which appear only once. These data come from a study of blood T cell repertoires in COVID-19. Across the study: PBMCs, B-cell-depleted T cells, or T cells provided the cDNA or gDNA that made up the material.

Everyone who took part was roughly 18 to 89 years old, and they came from 24 US areas. The germline CDR1 and CDR2 sequences are SGHAT and FQNNGV. The CDR3 has 14 amino acids. Germline trimming cut 0 bases from V and 3 bases from J; bases unmatched to any gene: 0. This rearrangement joins TRBV11-2 to TRBJ2-7, with TRBD2 identical over 9 bases. Sequenced input: PBMCs or T cells enriched from blood (not recorded which). The receptor was derived from a man aged 35 to 55 in a cohort exposed to, infected with or recovered from COVID-19 (not recorded which). CDR3 protein: CASSLDSGSYEQYF. The DNA for the CDR3 is TGTGCCAGCAGCTTAGATAGCGGGAGCTACGAGCAGTACTTC.